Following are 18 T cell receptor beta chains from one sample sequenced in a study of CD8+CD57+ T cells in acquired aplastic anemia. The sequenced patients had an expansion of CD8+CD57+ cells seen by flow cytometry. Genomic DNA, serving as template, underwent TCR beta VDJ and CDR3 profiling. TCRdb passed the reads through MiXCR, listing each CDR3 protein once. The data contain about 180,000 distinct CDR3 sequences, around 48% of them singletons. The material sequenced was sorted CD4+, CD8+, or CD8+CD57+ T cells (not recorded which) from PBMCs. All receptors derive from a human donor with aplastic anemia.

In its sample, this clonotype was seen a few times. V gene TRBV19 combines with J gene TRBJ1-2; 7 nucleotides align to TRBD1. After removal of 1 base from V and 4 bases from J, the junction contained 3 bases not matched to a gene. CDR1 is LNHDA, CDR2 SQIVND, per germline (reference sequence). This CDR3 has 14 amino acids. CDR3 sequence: CASSIVQGLYGYTF. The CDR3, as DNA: TGTGCCAGTAGTATAGTACAGGGGCTCTATGGCTACACCTTC.

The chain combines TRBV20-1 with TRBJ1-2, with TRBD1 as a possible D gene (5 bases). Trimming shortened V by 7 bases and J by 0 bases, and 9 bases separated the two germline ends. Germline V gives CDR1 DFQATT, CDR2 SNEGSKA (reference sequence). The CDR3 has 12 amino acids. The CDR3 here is CSGAGTNYGYTF. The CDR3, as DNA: TGCAGTGGGGCAGGGACTAACTATGGCTACACCTTC.

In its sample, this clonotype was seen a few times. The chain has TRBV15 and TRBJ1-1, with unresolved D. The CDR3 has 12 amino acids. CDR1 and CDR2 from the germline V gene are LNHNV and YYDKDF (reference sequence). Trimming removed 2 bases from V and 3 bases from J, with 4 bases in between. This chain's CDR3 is CATSRSDTEAFF. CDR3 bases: TGTGCCACCAGCAGAAGTGACACTGAAGCTTTCTTT.

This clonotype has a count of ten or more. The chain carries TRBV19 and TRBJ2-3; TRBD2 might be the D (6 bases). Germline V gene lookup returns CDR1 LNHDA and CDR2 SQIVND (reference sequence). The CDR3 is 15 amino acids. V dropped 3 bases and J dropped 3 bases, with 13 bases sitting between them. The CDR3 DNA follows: TGTGCCAGTAGTATGCGGGGTGGGGGGACAGATACGCAGTATTTT. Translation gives CASSMRGGGTDTQYF.

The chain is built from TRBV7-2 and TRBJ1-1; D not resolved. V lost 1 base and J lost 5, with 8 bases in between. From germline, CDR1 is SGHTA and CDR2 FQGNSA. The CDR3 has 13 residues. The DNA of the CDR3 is TGTGCCAGCAGCTTAGAGGGCGGTACTGAAGCTTTCTTT. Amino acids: CASSLEGGTEAFF. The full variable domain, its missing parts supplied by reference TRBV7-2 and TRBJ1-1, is GAGVSQSPSNKVTEKGKDVELRCDPISGHTALYWYRQSLGQGLEFLIYFQGNSAPDKSGLPSDRFSAERTGGSVSTLTIQRTQQEDSAVYLCASSLEGGTEAFFGQGTRLTVV.

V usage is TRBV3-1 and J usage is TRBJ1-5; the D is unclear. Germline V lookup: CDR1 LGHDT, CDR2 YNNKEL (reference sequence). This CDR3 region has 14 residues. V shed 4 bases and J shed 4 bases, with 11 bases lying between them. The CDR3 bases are TGTGCCAGCAGCCTCGGGAGGGTAAATCAGCCCCAGCATTTT. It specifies CASSLGRVNQPQHF.

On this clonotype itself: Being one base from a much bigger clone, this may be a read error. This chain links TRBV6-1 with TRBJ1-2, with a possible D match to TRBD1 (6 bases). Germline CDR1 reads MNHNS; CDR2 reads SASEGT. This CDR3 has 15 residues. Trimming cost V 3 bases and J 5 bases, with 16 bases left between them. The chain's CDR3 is CASSDRGRAEYGYTF. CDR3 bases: TGTGCCAGCAGTGACAGGGGTAGGGCGGAATATGGCTACACCTTC.

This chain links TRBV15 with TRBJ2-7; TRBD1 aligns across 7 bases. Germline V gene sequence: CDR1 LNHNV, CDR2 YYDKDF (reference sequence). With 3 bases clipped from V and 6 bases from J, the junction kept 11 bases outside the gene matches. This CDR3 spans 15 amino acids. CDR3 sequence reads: CATSSDRVYIAEQYF. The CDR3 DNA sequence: TGTGCCACCAGCAGCGACAGGGTTTATATCGCCGAGCAGTACTTC.

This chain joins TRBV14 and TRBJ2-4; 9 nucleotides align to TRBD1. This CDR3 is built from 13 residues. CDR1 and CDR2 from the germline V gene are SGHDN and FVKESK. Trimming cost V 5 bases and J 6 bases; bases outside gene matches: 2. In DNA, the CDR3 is TGTGCCAGCAGCGGACAGGGGATAAACATTCAGTACTTC. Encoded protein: CASSGQGINIQYF.

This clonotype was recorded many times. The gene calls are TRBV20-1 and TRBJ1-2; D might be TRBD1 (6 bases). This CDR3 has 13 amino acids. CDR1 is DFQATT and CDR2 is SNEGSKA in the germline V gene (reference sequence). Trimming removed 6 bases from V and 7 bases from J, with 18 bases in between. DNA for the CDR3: TGCAGTGCAGGGGGGTGGGGGGCTGGTGGCTACACCTTC. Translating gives CSAGGWGAGGYTF.

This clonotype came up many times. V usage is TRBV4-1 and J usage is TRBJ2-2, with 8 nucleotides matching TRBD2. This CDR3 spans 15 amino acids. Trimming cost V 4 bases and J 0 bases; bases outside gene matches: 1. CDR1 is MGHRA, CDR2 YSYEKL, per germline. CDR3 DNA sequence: TGCGCCAGCAGCCCTAGCGGGCCGAACACCGGGGAGCTGTTTTTT. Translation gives CASSPSGPNTGELFF.

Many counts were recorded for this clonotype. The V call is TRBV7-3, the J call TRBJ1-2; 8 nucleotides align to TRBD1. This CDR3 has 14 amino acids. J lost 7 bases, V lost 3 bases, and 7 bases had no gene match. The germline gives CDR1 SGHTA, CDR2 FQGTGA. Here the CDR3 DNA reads TGTGCCAGCAGCTTGAATTCCGACAGGGGTGGCTACACCTTC. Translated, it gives CASSLNSDRGGYTF.

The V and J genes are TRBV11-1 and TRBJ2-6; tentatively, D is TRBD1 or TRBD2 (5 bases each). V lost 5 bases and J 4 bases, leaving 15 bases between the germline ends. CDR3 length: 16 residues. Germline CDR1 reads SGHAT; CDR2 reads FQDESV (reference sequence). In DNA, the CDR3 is TGTGCCAGCAGCGAACCCGGGACCGCGGGGGCCAACGTCCTGACTTTC. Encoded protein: CASSEPGTAGANVLTF.

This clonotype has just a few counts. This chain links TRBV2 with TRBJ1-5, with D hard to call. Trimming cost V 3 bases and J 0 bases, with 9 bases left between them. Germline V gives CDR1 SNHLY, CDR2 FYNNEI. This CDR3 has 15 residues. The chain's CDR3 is CASSEGSISNQPQHF. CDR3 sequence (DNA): TGTGCCAGCAGTGAGGGATCTATTAGCAATCAGCCCCAGCATTTT.

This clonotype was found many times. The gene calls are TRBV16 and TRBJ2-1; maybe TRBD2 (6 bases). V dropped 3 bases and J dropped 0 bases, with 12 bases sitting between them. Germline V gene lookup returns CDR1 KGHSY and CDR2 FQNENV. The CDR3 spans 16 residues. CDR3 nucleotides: TGTGCCAGCAGCCAGGGCGGGAAAGGCTCCTACAATGAGCAGTTCTTC. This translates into CASSQGGKGSYNEQFF.

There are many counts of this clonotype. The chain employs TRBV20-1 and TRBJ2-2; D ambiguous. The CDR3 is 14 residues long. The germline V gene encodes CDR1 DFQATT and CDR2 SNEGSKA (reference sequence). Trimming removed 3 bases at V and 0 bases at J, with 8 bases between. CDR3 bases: TGCAGTGCTAGTATTCCCGCGAACACCGGGGAGCTGTTTTTT. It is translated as CSASIPANTGELFF.

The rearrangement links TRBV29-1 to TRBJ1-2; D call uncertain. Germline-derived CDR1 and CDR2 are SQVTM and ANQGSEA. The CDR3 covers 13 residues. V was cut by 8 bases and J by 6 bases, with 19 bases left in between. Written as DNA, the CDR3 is TGCAGCTTTTTATCCGGGAATGATGATGGCTACACCTTC. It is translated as CSFLSGNDDGYTF.

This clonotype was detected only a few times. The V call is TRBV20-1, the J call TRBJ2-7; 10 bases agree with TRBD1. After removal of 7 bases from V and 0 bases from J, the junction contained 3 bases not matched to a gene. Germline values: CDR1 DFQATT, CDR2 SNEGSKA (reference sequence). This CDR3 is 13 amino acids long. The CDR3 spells CSVGTGASYEQYF. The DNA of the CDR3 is TGCAGTGTGGGGACAGGGGCCTCCTACGAGCAGTACTTC.